The present TCR beta chain was sequenced within a study of cytomegalovirus exposure and HLA in healthy donors. V lost 2 bases, J lost 4 bases, and 6 bases lay in between. CDR1 and CDR2 (germline): SGHRS, YFSETQ. The CDR3 has 13 amino acids. Measured with immunoSEQ multiplex PCR; TCRdb has only the in-frame clones, and not every one. The data contain tens of thousands of clones, 93% of them singletons. The chain links TRBV5-1 to TRBJ1-4; D is unresolved. This receptor was identified in a woman in her late teens or twenties in good health and CMV-seronegative. The sample was PBMCs. For the CDR3, the DNA is TGCGCCAGCAGCTTCGGGATTAATGAAAAACTGTTTTTT. It codes for CASSFGINEKLFF. Based on the CDR3 plus reference TRBV5-1 and TRBJ1-4, the full variable domain is KAGVTQTPRYLIKTRGQQVTLSCSPISGHRSVSWYQQTPGQGLQFLFEYFSETQRNKGNFPGRFSGRQFSNSRSEMNVSTLELGDSALYLCASSFGINEKLFFGSGTQLSVL.